A selection of T cell receptor beta chains follows, all from one sample in a study of cytomegalovirus exposure and HLA in healthy donors. Sequenced by immunoSEQ multiplex PCR; TCRdb stores in-frame clones only, minus some. The listing records 75,000 to 95,000 clones. What was sequenced was PBMCs. Receptors originate from a man aged 25 to 40 in good health and CMV-seronegative. Each CDR3 is given with its conserved first and last residue. The D gene is left open where the match is weak.

D gene	V gene	J gene	CDR3 protein	CDR3 DNA
-	TRBV4-1	TRBJ2-7	CASSSLPGITEQYF	TGCGCCAGCAGCTCCCTTCCCGGGATAACCGAGCAGTACTTC
TRBD1	TRBV7-8	TRBJ2-5	CASEGGGETQYF	TGTGCCAGCGAAGGGGGCGGAGAGACCCAGTACTTC
-	TRBV7-9	TRBJ2-1	CASSLGSGDEQFF	TGTGCCAGCAGCTTAGGGTCAGGGGATGAGCAGTTCTTC
-	TRBV19	TRBJ2-7	CASSHPSSYEQYF	TGTGCCAGTAGTCACCCCAGCTCCTACGAGCAGTACTTC
-	TRBV7-3	TRBJ1-5	CASSLDMAQHF	TGTGCCAGCAGCTTAGACATGGCCCAGCATTTT
-	TRBV27	TRBJ2-7	CASTRRTDSSYEQYF	TGTGCCAGCACTCGACGGACGGACAGCTCCTACGAGCAGTACTTC
-	TRBV23-1	TRBJ2-1	CASINPGDGSNEQFF	TGCGCCAGCATTAACCCGGGAGATGGCTCAAATGAGCAGTTCTTC
TRBD2	TRBV30	TRBJ2-5	CAWSASGSGQETQYF	TGTGCCTGGTCAGCAAGCGGGAGTGGACAAGAGACCCAGTACTTC
-	TRBV27	TRBJ2-7	CASSLSGAGQSYEQYF	TGTGCCAGCAGTTTATCGGGCGCGGGGCAGTCTTACGAGCAGTACTTC
TRBD1	TRBV2	TRBJ2-2	CASSGGSGQGRTGELFF	TGTGCCAGCAGTGGCGGGTCGGGACAGGGACGCACCGGGGAGCTGTTTTTT
-	TRBV25-1	TRBJ1-2	CATRQTGMGDGYTF	TGTGCCACACGACAAACAGGGATGGGGGATGGCTACACCTTC
-	TRBV29-1	TRBJ2-3	CSVEPGSTDTQYF	TGCAGCGTTGAGCCCGGGAGCACAGATACGCAGTATTTT
-	TRBV18	TRBJ1-2	CAPSPYARLILANYGYTF	TGTGCCCCCTCCCCATACGCTCGGCTAATCCTAGCTAACTATGGCTACACCTTC
TRBD1	TRBV6-1	TRBJ1-1	CASSETGGDDTEAFF	TGTGCCAGCAGTGAAACAGGGGGCGATGACACTGAAGCTTTCTTT
-	TRBV7-2	TRBJ1-5	CASSFGGAQPQHF	TGTGCCAGCAGCTTCGGGGGGGCTCAGCCCCAGCATTTT
TRBD1	TRBV5-1	TRBJ2-7	CASSPRGTGYEQYF	TGCGCCAGCAGCCCCCGTGGGACAGGCTACGAGCAGTACTTC
TRBD1	TRBV4-3	TRBJ2-3	CASRRGQTDTQYF	TGCGCCAGCAGAAGGGGACAGACAGATACGCAGTATTTT
-	TRBV6-6	TRBJ2-6	CASSSPVLSGANVLTF	TGTGCCAGCAGTTCCCCGGTTCTTTCTGGGGCCAACGTCCTGACTTTC
TRBD2	TRBV9	TRBJ2-1	CASSAAGILAGGSNEQFF	TGTGCCAGCAGCGCCGCGGGAATACTAGCGGGAGGGAGCAATGAGCAGTTCTTC
TRBD2	TRBV5-1	TRBJ2-1	CASSLVPLTSGGADEQFF	TGCGCCAGCAGCTTGGTCCCACTGACTAGCGGGGGGGCGGACGAGCAGTTCTTC
-	TRBV27	TRBJ2-2	CASSSAGFTGELFF	TGTGCCAGCAGTTCGGCGGGGTTCACCGGGGAGCTGTTTTTT
-	TRBV2	TRBJ2-7	CASRPPQASYEQYF	TGTGCCAGCAGGCCCCCCCAGGCCTCCTACGAGCAGTACTTC
TRBD2	TRBV18	TRBJ2-1	CASSPLSPSGRLGEQFF	TGTGCCAGCTCACCGTTAAGTCCGAGCGGGAGATTGGGTGAGCAGTTCTTC
-	TRBV4-1	TRBJ2-7	CASSQATYVYEQYF	TGCGCCAGCAGCCAAGCCACATATGTCTACGAGCAGTACTTC